These 7 T cell receptor beta chains came from one sample sequenced in a study of early T cells in non-severe SARS-CoV-2 infection. TCRdb fed the 5' RACE reads into MiXCR, producing one record per CDR3 protein. Counted here are about 69,000 distinct CDR3 sequences, 10% to 15% occurring once; the ten biggest clones make up 5% to 8%. The sequenced sample consisted of whole blood. The receptors shown here come from an adult who was a healthcare worker with PCR-confirmed SARS-CoV-2 infection or an uninfected control (not recorded which).

This clonotype was seen many times. The CDR3 DNA is TGTGCCAGCAGCTACCGACAAGAGACCCAGTACTTC. It yields the protein CASSYRQETQYF. V is TRBV7-9 and J is TRBJ2-5; D call uncertain. This CDR3 has 12 residues. The germline gives CDR1 SEHNR, CDR2 FQNEAQ (reference sequence). Deletions cut 4 bases from V and 2 bases from J, with 5 bases between.

This clonotype was detected many times. The chain combines TRBV6-6 with TRBJ2-3; the D is unclear. The CDR3 is 15 amino acids. V gave up 0 bases and J gave up 1 base, with 8 bases separating them. The germline gives CDR1 MNHNY, CDR2 SVGAGI (reference sequence). CDR3 protein: CASSYSRSGTDTQYF. The CDR3 DNA reads TGTGCCAGCAGTTACTCGCGGTCAGGCACAGATACGCAGTATTTT.

This clonotype was detected ten times or more. This sequence joins TRBV29-1 and TRBJ2-1; no clear D. Germline V gene sequence: CDR1 SQVTM, CDR2 ANQGSEA. Trimming left V 4 bases short and J 6 bases short, with 7 bases between. The CDR3 spans 11 residues. CDR3 coding DNA: TGCAGCGTTGGTCTTTTCAATGAGCAGTTCTTC. Its translation: CSVGLFNEQFF.

V is TRBV29-1 and J is TRBJ1-5; D not resolved. The germline gives CDR1 SQVTM, CDR2 ANQGSEA. V gave up 6 bases and J gave up 3 bases, with 12 bases separating them. The CDR3 covers 13 residues. CDR3 nucleotide sequence: TGCAGCGTGTTATGGCAGAACAATCAGCCCCAGCATTTT. It encodes CSVLWQNNQPQHF.

Details on this clonotype: The junction does not match germline at one end; this may be a read error. The V and J genes are TRBV27 and TRBJ2-7, with unresolved D. The CDR3 has 15 residues. Germline CDR1 and CDR2: MNHEY and SMNVEV (reference sequence). This CDR3 reads CASSSVAFVAYGQYF. CDR3 coding DNA: TGTGCCAGCAGTTCCGTGGCCTTCGTCGCTTACGGGCAGTACTTC.

The chain recombines TRBV7-9 with TRBJ2-5; D might be TRBD1 (5 bases). CDR3 length equals 16 residues. CDR1 and CDR2 from the germline V gene are SEHNR and FQNEAQ (reference sequence). V was pared by 1 base and J by 4 bases, with 16 bases between. CDR3 coding DNA: TGTGCCAGCAGCTTAGTGGGGCAGGGAAAGGGAGAGACCCAGTACTTC. Protein: CASSLVGQGKGETQYF.

This chain links TRBV20-1 with TRBJ2-7; TRBD1 might be the D (7 bases). Trimming left V 1 base short and J 4 bases short, with 11 bases between. The CDR3 covers 13 residues. In germline, CDR1 is DFQATT, CDR2 SNEGSKA (reference sequence). The CDR3 here is CSARGRGTYEQYF. The CDR3, as DNA: TGCAGTGCTAGAGGCAGGGGGACTTACGAGCAGTACTTC.